This TCR beta chain was identified in a study of cytomegalovirus exposure and HLA in healthy donors. With respect to this clone: Its target is not known.

V lost 3 bases, J lost 5 bases, and 4 bases stayed unmatched. Per germline, CDR1 SGHTA and CDR2 FQGNSA. The CDR3 runs 15 residues. Regarding the study as a whole: A few chains tied to CMV proved CMV antigen-specific in vitro. Most TCRs appeared rarely, but some public TCRs recurred in many donors. TCR beta V- and J-gene trimming, according to a later analysis, was linked to a missense DCLRE1C variant. Most CMV-associated TCR beta chains appeared HLA-restricted in a later analysis.

The PCR ran on 60 Vbeta and 13 Jbeta primers. TCRdb keeps only in-frame clones here, not all; method: immunoSEQ multiplex PCR. This table holds over 150,000 clones, approximately 80% found once. This receptor was obtained from a man younger than 45 in good health and CMV-seronegative. This chain joins TRBV7-2 and TRBJ2-5, with 12 bases that match TRBD2. The sample comprised PBMCs. DNA of the CDR3: TGTGCCAGCAGCTTTTCTAGCGGGGGGGCGGAGACCCAGTACTTC. Translated: CASSFSSGGAETQYF.